Presented here are 20 T cell receptor beta chains from one specimen sequenced in a study of cytomegalovirus exposure and HLA in healthy donors. The PCR was carried out with 60 Vbeta primers and 13 Jbeta primers. The protocol was immunoSEQ multiplex PCR, while the TCRdb copy is restricted to in-frame clones and leaves out a portion. Of roughly 100,000 clones in the sample, about 9.4% were seen once. The sequencing input was PBMCs. Receptors originate from a man between 40 and 49 years old in good health and CMV-seropositive.

The chain recombines TRBV10-3 with TRBJ1-2; TRBD1 is a possible D gene (6 bases). The CDR3 has 13 amino acids. Germline V gene sequence: CDR1 ENHRY, CDR2 SYGVKD. Trimming left V 4 bases short and J 4 bases short, with 10 bases between. The CDR3 sequence: CAISADRSYGYTF. The DNA for the CDR3 is TGTGCCATCAGTGCCGACAGGTCCTATGGCTACACCTTC.

The J gene is TRBJ1-2, the V gene TRBV28; possible D gene TRBD1, 5 bases. Germline CDR1 and CDR2: MDHEN and SYDVKM. V was trimmed by 5 bases and J by 0 bases, leaving 13 bases between them. This CDR3 is 15 amino acids long. The chain's CDR3 is CASSLGQDANYGYTF. CDR3 sequence (DNA): TGTGCCAGCAGTCTGGGGCAGGACGCTAACTATGGCTACACCTTC.

This clone was seen a few times. The chain joins TRBV2 to TRBJ1-2; no firm D call. Deletions cut 3 bases from V and 6 bases from J, with 5 bases between. Germline CDR1 SNHLY, CDR2 FYNNEI. The CDR3 covers 11 residues. DNA for the CDR3: TGTGCCAGCAGTGACCAGAATGGCTACACCTTC. Residues: CASSDQNGYTF.

This sequence joins TRBV28 and TRBJ2-7, with a possible D match to TRBD1 (5 bases). This CDR3 contains 14 residues. The germline gives CDR1 MDHEN, CDR2 SYDVKM. Trimming left V 2 bases short and J 2 bases short, with 10 bases between. CDR3 bases: TGTGCCAGCAGTTTAGCAGGGATTGCCTACGAGCAGTACTTC. This gives the protein CASSLAGIAYEQYF.

There are a few counts of this clone. V gene TRBV13 combines with J gene TRBJ2-5, with TRBD2 matching over 7 bases. CDR1 and CDR2 (germline): PRHDT, FYEKMQ (reference sequence). The V gene end was trimmed by 2 bases and the J gene end by 5 bases; junction bases not matched to a gene: 8. The CDR3 covers 15 residues. The CDR3 bases are TGTGCCAGCAGCTTATTGGCTAGCGGAGGGGAGACCCAGTACTTC. This encodes CASSLLASGGETQYF.

This clone has just a few counts. V and J are TRBV9 and TRBJ1-3; D gene uncertain. V was shortened by 7 bases and J by 7 bases, with 9 bases between the two germline ends. The CDR3 spans 11 residues. The germline V gene has CDR1 SGDLS and CDR2 YYNGEE. CDR3 protein: CASGSGNTIYF. The CDR3 nucleotides are TGTGCCAGCGGCTCGGGGAACACCATATATTTT.

This clone was detected a few times. The J gene is TRBJ1-2, the V gene TRBV18; no firm D call. The CDR3 sequence is 13 residues long. Germline V gene data show CDR1 as KGHSH and CDR2 as LQKENI. The V end lost 3 bases, the J end lost 3 bases, and 8 bases lay between the germline ends. The CDR3 sequence is CASSPEQYYGYTF. The CDR3 nucleotides read TGTGCCAGCTCACCGGAACAGTACTATGGCTACACCTTC.

This clone appeared many times. The rearrangement uses TRBV25-1 and TRBJ2-5, with D tentatively TRBD1 (5 bases). The CDR3 is 16 residues long. Trimming left V 2 bases short and J 2 bases short, with 15 bases between. From germline, CDR1 is MGHDK and CDR2 SYGVNS. The CDR3 sequence is CASSEVPSGLQETQYF. Written as DNA, the CDR3 is TGTGCCAGCAGTGAAGTCCCCTCAGGGTTACAAGAGACCCAGTACTTC. The variable domain in full, with the rest retrieved from reference TRBV25-1 and TRBJ2-5, is EADIYQTPRYLVIGTGKKITLECSQTMGHDKMYWYQQDPGMELHLIHYSYGVNSTEKGDLSSESTVSRIRTEHFPLTLESARPSHTSQYLCASSEVPSGLQETQYFGPGTRLLVL.

This clone was recorded a few times. The chain combines TRBV5-1 with TRBJ2-7, with 7 bases that match TRBD1. The length of the CDR3 is 14 residues. The germline gives CDR1 SGHRS, CDR2 YFSETQ. V shed 4 bases and J 5 bases; nucleotides not matched to a gene: 9. The CDR3 DNA sequence: TGCGCCAGCAGCCCGGGACAGCTTCTTGACGAGCAGTACTTC. This translates into CASSPGQLLDEQYF.

The J gene is TRBJ2-2, the V gene TRBV28, with 10 bases aligning to TRBD2. The CDR3 extends over 14 amino acids. CDR1 and CDR2 (germline): MDHEN, SYDVKM. V gave up 8 bases and J gave up 1 base; unmatched junction bases: 1. The CDR3 here is CASASGRNTGELFF. DNA for the CDR3: TGTGCCAGCGCTAGCGGGAGGAACACCGGGGAGCTGTTTTTT.

The chain recombines TRBV5-4 with TRBJ2-7; perhaps TRBD2 as D (7 bases). With 1 base removed from V and 5 bases from J, the gap between germline ends came to 16 bases. Germline CDR1 and CDR2: SGHNT and YYREEE (reference sequence). This CDR3 contains 15 residues. Here the CDR3 DNA reads TGTGCCAGCAGCTTGAAGGGGGGGGTTGCTGACGAGCAGTACGTC. Translated, it gives CASSLKGGVADEQYV.

This clone was seen at least ten times. This chain uses TRBV7-2 with TRBJ2-3, with D possibly being TRBD2 (5 bases). Germline V CDR1 and CDR2: SGHTA, FQGNSA. V was trimmed by 3 bases and J by 3 bases, leaving 7 bases between them. The CDR3 sequence is 13 residues long. In DNA, the CDR3 is TGTGCCAGCAGCTTCGTAGCGACAGATACGCAGTATTTT. Translating it yields CASSFVATDTQYF.

A few counts support this clone. The V and J genes are TRBV4-1 and TRBJ2-6; TRBD2 is a possible D gene (5 bases). V was clipped by 0 bases and J by 3 bases, with 15 bases between them. The CDR3 consists of 18 residues. Germline values: CDR1 MGHRA, CDR2 YSYEKL. The CDR3 protein is CASSQESTGVLGANVLTF. The CDR3 DNA follows: TGCGCCAGCAGCCAAGAGAGCACCGGGGTACTTGGGGCCAACGTCCTGACTTTC.

This clone was seen more than once but under ten times. This rearrangement joins TRBV29-1 to TRBJ1-2, with 8 bases lining up with TRBD1. Germline V CDR1 and CDR2: SQVTM, ANQGSEA. J lost 3 bases, V lost 6 bases, and 6 bases had no gene match. The CDR3 runs to 13 residues. This CDR3 is CSVDRGDDYGYTF. In nucleotides, the CDR3 is TGCAGCGTCGACAGGGGTGACGACTATGGCTACACCTTC.

This chain uses TRBV6-6 with TRBJ2-1; possible D gene TRBD2, 6 bases. The CDR3 consists of 13 residues. V dropped 10 bases and J dropped 9 bases, with 19 bases sitting between them. Looked up from germline, CDR1 is MNHNY and CDR2 is SVGAGI (reference sequence). The CDR3 region has the DNA TGTGCCACCTCACTAGCAAAGTCCACTGAGCAGTTCTTC. It encodes CATSLAKSTEQFF.

This clone was recorded a few times. The chain has TRBV4-1 and TRBJ2-3; 12 nucleotides align to TRBD2. With V trimmed by 2 bases and J by 4 bases, 4 bases remained unmatched. The CDR3 runs 16 residues. Germline CDR1 is MGHRA and CDR2 is YSYEKL. This CDR3 is CASSQYLAGGADTQYF. CDR3 DNA sequence: TGCGCCAGCAGCCAATATCTAGCGGGAGGGGCAGATACGCAGTATTTT.

The chain combines TRBV13 with TRBJ2-1; 11 bases match TRBD2. Trimming at V came to 4 bases and at J to 7 bases, leaving 12 bases not matched to a gene. Germline V CDR1 and CDR2: PRHDT, FYEKMQ (reference sequence). The CDR3 has 17 amino acids. The DNA for the CDR3 is TGTGCCAGCAGCTCTTTAGCGGGAGGGCCGGGGTTAAATGAGCAGTTCTTC. It codes for CASSSLAGGPGLNEQFF. The whole variable domain, filled in from reference TRBV13 and TRBJ2-1, reads AAGVIQSPRHLIKEKRETATLKCYPIPRHDTVYWYQQGPGQDPQFLISFYEKMQSDKGSIPDRFSAQQFSDYHSELNMSSLELGDSALYFCASSSLAGGPGLNEQFFGPGTRLTVL.

The chain recombines TRBV28 with TRBJ2-7; TRBD2 aligns across 9 bases. Germline loops: CDR1 MDHEN, CDR2 SYDVKM. V trimming: 6 bases; J trimming: 1 base; junction bases outside the gene matches: 10. CDR3 length: 16 amino acids. In DNA, the CDR3 is TGTGCCAGCAGGGGGTCGAGCGGGAGGACTTCCTACGAGCAGTACTTC. It codes for CASRGSSGRTSYEQYF.

The table lists this clone with a few counts. The chain combines TRBV29-1 with TRBJ2-3, with 9 bases matching TRBD2. CDR1 and CDR2 from the germline V gene are SQVTM and ANQGSEA. The trim removed 7 bases at V and 1 base at J, leaving 12 bases unmatched. The CDR3 sequence is 16 residues long. The CDR3 spells CSARRGRASGTDTQYF. CDR3 sequence (DNA): TGCAGCGCCCGACGCGGGAGGGCTTCGGGCACAGATACGCAGTATTTT.

The chain has TRBV25-1 and TRBJ2-4; TRBD1 aligns across 8 bases. Germline V lookup: CDR1 MGHDK, CDR2 SYGVNS. The junction had 1 base not matched to a gene; V was cut back by 2 bases and J by 1 base. This CDR3 region has 15 residues. CDR3 bases: TGTGCCAGCAGTGAAGGGGACAGGGCCAAAAACATTCAGTACTTC. This encodes CASSEGDRAKNIQYF.